This is a list of T cell receptor beta chains from one sample in a study of blood T cell repertoires in COVID-19. TCRdb's copy holds only in-frame clones and misses some; the assay was immunoSEQ multiplex PCR. The sample has fewer than 300,000 clones, 75% to 95% seen once. The sample consisted of PBMCs or T cells enriched from blood (not recorded which). These receptors originate from a woman aged 30 to 39 who had recovered from COVID-19. Each CDR3 is given with its conserved first and last residue. The order of the fields is V gene, D gene, clone size, J gene, CDR3 protein, CDR3 DNA. D genes are given only for firm matches. Rows give clone size only sometimes, using once, few, many, or a class for an expanded clone.

V: TRBV28; D: NA; size: NA; J: TRBJ1-2; CDR3: CASSTGGANYGYTF; DNA: TGTGCCAGCAGCACGGGAGGAGCTAACTATGGCTACACCTTC
V: TRBV28; D: TRBD1; size: NA; J: TRBJ1-5; CDR3: CARKTIGTGDNHGQPQHF; DNA: TGTGCCAGGAAGACTATAGGGACAGGGGATAATCACGGTCAGCCCCAGCATTTT
V: TRBV7-9; D: TRBD1; size: NA; J: TRBJ1-2; CDR3: CASSPGQGSYTF; DNA: TGTGCCAGCAGCCCTGGACAGGGCAGTTACACCTTC
V: TRBV5-6; D: TRBD2; size: few; J: TRBJ2-5; CDR3: CASSLGLALETQYF; DNA: TGTGCCAGCAGCCTCGGACTAGCTTTAGAGACCCAGTACTTC
V: TRBV19; D: TRBD1; size: NA; J: TRBJ2-5; CDR3: CASRDRTETQYF; DNA: TGTGCCAGTAGGGACAGGACAGAGACCCAGTACTTC
V: TRBV6-2/TRBV6-3; D: TRBD2; size: NA; J: TRBJ2-7; CDR3: CASSQLAGSSYEQYF; DNA: TGTGCCAGCAGCCAGCTAGCGGGGAGCTCCTACGAGCAGTACTTC
V: TRBV9; D: TRBD1; size: NA; J: TRBJ2-5; CDR3: CASSVVGTGQETQYF; DNA: TGTGCCAGCAGCGTAGTGGGGACAGGGCAAGAGACCCAGTACTTC
V: TRBV28; D: NA; size: many; J: TRBJ1-2; CDR3: CASSSADKDYTF; DNA: TGTGCCAGCAGTTCAGCAGACAAGGACTACACCTTC
V: TRBV18; D: TRBD1; size: NA; J: TRBJ2-7; CDR3: CASSPQTGVDEQYF; DNA: TGTGCCAGCTCACCGCAGACAGGGGTTGACGAGCAGTACTTC
V: TRBV6-5; D: TRBD2; size: NA; J: TRBJ2-7; CDR3: CASSATSGSPYEQYF; DNA: TGTGCCAGCAGCGCGACTAGCGGGAGCCCCTACGAGCAGTACTTC
V: TRBV14; D: TRBD1; size: once; J: TRBJ2-7; CDR3: CASSPTGHEQYF; DNA: TGTGCCAGCAGCCCGACAGGGCACGAGCAGTACTTC
V: TRBV6-2/TRBV6-3; D: TRBD1; size: NA; J: TRBJ2-7; CDR3: CASSGTGGYEQYF; DNA: TGTGCCAGCAGTGGGACAGGGGGTTACGAGCAGTACTTC
V: TRBV9; D: TRBD1; size: NA; J: TRBJ2-3; CDR3: CASSPGTGKVTDTQYF; DNA: TGTGCCAGCAGCCCTGGGACAGGGAAGGTAACAGATACGCAGTATTTT
V: TRBV9; D: NA; size: NA; J: TRBJ2-5; CDR3: CASSVAQGQETQYF; DNA: TGTGCCAGCAGCGTGGCGCAGGGACAAGAGACCCAGTACTTC
V: TRBV24-1; D: TRBD2; size: NA; J: TRBJ2-1; CDR3: CATSDPGLATYNEQFF; DNA: TGTGCCACCAGTGATCCTGGACTAGCGACCTACAATGAGCAGTTCTTC
V: TRBV7-2; D: NA; size: NA; J: TRBJ2-5; CDR3: CASSLSTGQETQYF; DNA: TGTGCCAGCAGCTTATCCACGGGACAAGAGACCCAGTACTTC
V: TRBV7-2; D: NA; size: once; J: TRBJ1-1; CDR3: CASSLFRGRGEAFF; DNA: TGTGCCAGCAGCTTATTTAGGGGGAGAGGTGAAGCTTTCTTT
V: TRBV30; D: TRBD1; size: NA; J: TRBJ2-7; CDR3: CAWSTGQGNYEQYF; DNA: TGTGCCTGGAGTACGGGACAGGGGAACTACGAGCAGTACTTC
V: TRBV6-1; D: TRBD2; size: NA; J: TRBJ2-3; CDR3: CASSDTIILAAGEDTQYF; DNA: TGTGCCAGCAGTGACACAATAATACTAGCGGCGGGAGAAGATACGCAGTATTTT
V: TRBV2; D: TRBD1; size: NA; J: TRBJ2-4; CDR3: CASSSGTGGYIQYF; DNA: TGTGCCAGCAGCTCCGGGACAGGGGGATACATTCAGTACTTC
V: TRBV19; D: NA; size: NA; J: TRBJ1-1; CDR3: CASSIGGSIMNTEAFF; DNA: TGTGCCAGTAGTATAGGGGGCAGCATCATGAACACTGAAGCTTTCTTT
V: TRBV3-1/TRBV3-2; D: NA; size: once; J: TRBJ2-2; CDR3: CASSQPNTGTGELFF; DNA: TGTGCCAGCAGCCAGCCCAATACAGGGACCGGGGAGCTGTTTTTT
V: TRBV4-2; D: NA; size: NA; J: TRBJ1-2; CDR3: CASSQATGMSYGYTF; DNA: TGTGCCAGCAGCCAGGCCACAGGGATGAGCTATGGCTACACCTTC
V: TRBV3-1/TRBV3-2; D: TRBD1; size: NA; J: TRBJ2-1; CDR3: CASSLMQGQGYNEQFF; DNA: TGTGCCAGCAGCCTAATGCAGGGACAGGGATACAATGAGCAGTTCTTC
V: TRBV6-2/TRBV6-3; D: TRBD2; size: NA; J: TRBJ2-1; CDR3: CASSEPSGSGNEQFF; DNA: TGTGCCAGCAGTGAGCCGAGCGGGAGTGGGAATGAGCAGTTCTTC
V: TRBV28; D: NA; size: NA; J: TRBJ2-2; CDR3: CASSLLRGTNTGELFF; DNA: TGTGCCAGCAGTTTATTAAGGGGCACCAACACCGGGGAGCTGTTTTTT
V: TRBV5-5; D: TRBD2; size: NA; J: TRBJ2-2; CDR3: CASSPGLDFVGELFF; DNA: TGTGCCAGCAGCCCGGGACTAGATTTCGTCGGGGAGCTGTTTTTT
V: TRBV11-2; D: NA; size: NA; J: TRBJ2-1; CDR3: CASSLGQSYNEQFF; DNA: TGTGCCAGCAGCTTAGGACAGTCCTACAATGAGCAGTTCTTC
V: TRBV5-6; D: TRBD1; size: once; J: TRBJ2-7; CDR3: CASSFPGQGIYEQYF; DNA: TGTGCCAGCAGCTTCCCGGGACAGGGGATCTACGAGCAGTACTTC
V: TRBV29-1; D: NA; size: NA; J: TRBJ2-7; CDR3: CSVDRQGTYEQYF; DNA: TGCAGCGTTGACAGGCAGGGTACCTACGAGCAGTACTTC
V: TRBV29-1; D: NA; size: NA; J: TRBJ2-5; CDR3: CSVEVKARYQETQYF; DNA: TGCAGCGTTGAAGTGAAGGCCAGGTACCAAGAGACCCAGTACTTC
V: TRBV7-2; D: NA; size: NA; J: TRBJ2-7; CDR3: CASSLGEFLSYEQYF; DNA: TGTGCCAGCAGCTTAGGCGAGTTCCTGTCCTACGAGCAGTACTTC
V: TRBV4-3; D: NA; size: NA; J: TRBJ2-5; CDR3: CASSQGGRRGETQYF; DNA: TGCGCCAGCAGCCAAGGGGGGCGTCGAGGAGAGACCCAGTACTTC
V: TRBV7-2; D: TRBD1; size: NA; J: TRBJ2-5; CDR3: CASRYRQGTETQYF; DNA: TGTGCCAGCAGGTATCGACAGGGGACGGAGACCCAGTACTTC
V: TRBV28; D: NA; size: once; J: TRBJ2-5; CDR3: CASSLGDRKQETQYF; DNA: TGTGCCAGCAGTTTGGGAGACAGGAAACAAGAGACCCAGTACTTC
V: TRBV6-2/TRBV6-3; D: NA; size: NA; J: TRBJ2-1; CDR3: CASSSDPRQYNEQFF; DNA: TGTGCCAGCAGTTCCGACCCTAGACAGTACAATGAGCAGTTCTTC
V: TRBV28; D: TRBD2; size: NA; J: TRBJ2-3; CDR3: CASSNPLAGQGTDTQYF; DNA: TGTGCCAGCAGTAATCCCCTAGCGGGTCAGGGCACAGATACGCAGTATTTT
V: TRBV7-9; D: NA; size: NA; J: TRBJ2-2; CDR3: CASSRDYTGELFF; DNA: TGTGCCAGCAGCCGAGACTACACCGGGGAGCTGTTTTTT
V: TRBV28; D: NA; size: NA; J: TRBJ1-5; CDR3: CASRSLRGGDNQPQHF; DNA: TGTGCCAGCAGGTCACTTAGGGGGGGAGACAATCAGCCCCAGCATTTT
V: TRBV7-8; D: NA; size: once; J: TRBJ2-7; CDR3: CASSPGRISYEQYF; DNA: TGTGCCAGCAGCCCAGGCCGAATCTCCTACGAGCAGTACTTC
V: TRBV27; D: NA; size: NA; J: TRBJ1-1; CDR3: CASSSPGENTEAFF; DNA: TGTGCCAGCAGTTCTCCAGGTGAGAACACTGAAGCTTTCTTT